A selection of T cell receptor beta chains follows, all from one sample in a study of Ad26.COV2.S vaccination and SARS-CoV-2 variants. Only in-frame clones appear in the TCRdb table, and some are missing; sequencing was by immunoSEQ multiplex PCR. The top ten hold less than 3.5% of the sample, which has 290,000 or so clones, around 87% seen once. Sequenced here: peripheral blood, sampled in a trial of Ad26.COV2.S vaccine versus placebo. These receptors came from a person between 18 and 60 years old who received the Ad26.COV2.S COVID-19 vaccine or a placebo. Both conserved end residues are part of each CDR3. The D gene is left open where the match is weak. Part of the rows lack a size; the others show once, few, many or a class for expanded clones.

TRBD1,TRBJ2-5,TRBV6-5,-,CASSYRDRDKETQYF,TGTGCCAGCAGTTACCGGGACAGGGATAAAGAGACCCAGTACTTC
TRBD2,TRBJ2-7,TRBV15,once,CATSRAPAGASYEQYF,TGTGCCACCAGCAGAGCTCCAGCGGGAGCTTCCTACGAGCAGTACTTC
-,TRBJ1-2,TRBV2,-,CASSETEFYGYTF,TGTGCCAGCAGTGAGACAGAGTTCTATGGCTACACCTTC
-,TRBJ2-5,TRBV7-9,-,CASSFPLALQETQYF,TGTGCCAGCAGCTTCCCCCTAGCTCTTCAAGAGACCCAGTACTTC
-,TRBJ1-4,TRBV24-1,-,CATGQDLNEKLFF,TGTGCCACCGGGCAGGATCTTAATGAAAAACTGTTTTTT
TRBD1,TRBJ1-4,TRBV18,-,CASSPGAGQQHEKLFF,TGTGCCAGCTCACCAGGTGCGGGACAGCAGCATGAAAAACTGTTTTTT
TRBD1,TRBJ2-5,TRBV10-3,-,CAISEGPGTAQETQYF,TGTGCCATCAGTGAGGGTCCTGGGACAGCCCAAGAGACCCAGTACTTC
-,TRBJ1-1,TRBV29-1,-,CSVNRENTEAFF,TGCAGCGTTAATAGGGAGAACACTGAAGCTTTCTTT
-,TRBJ2-1,TRBV10-3,-,CAISERVGDEQFF,TGTGCCATCAGTGAGAGGGTCGGGGATGAGCAGTTCTTC
TRBD1,TRBJ2-2,TRBV4-1,-,CASSQGQGNTGELFF,TGCGCCAGCAGCCAAGGACAGGGGAACACCGGGGAGCTGTTTTTT
-,TRBJ1-2,TRBV5-1,-,CASSYVPGTDYGYTF,TGCGCCAGCAGCTACGTTCCCGGGACGGACTATGGCTACACCTTC
-,TRBJ2-5,TRBV7-9,-,CASSWGIYNQETQYF,TGTGCCAGCAGCTGGGGGATTTATAATCAAGAGACCCAGTACTTC
-,TRBJ1-1,TRBV3-1/TRBV3-2,-,CASSLQGNTEAFF,TGTGCCAGCAGCCTACAGGGGAACACTGAAGCTTTCTTT
-,TRBJ2-7,TRBV28,-,CASVGHEQYF,TGTGCCAGCGTTGGTCACGAGCAGTACTTC
TRBD1,TRBJ2-4,TRBV5-4,-,CASSQGQGVAKNIQYF,TGTGCCAGCAGCCAGGGACAGGGGGTAGCCAAAAACATTCAGTACTTC
TRBD1,TRBJ2-7,TRBV7-8,-,CASSPRTGGPYEQYF,TGTGCCAGCAGCCCAAGGACAGGGGGCCCCTACGAGCAGTACTTC
-,TRBJ1-4,TRBV5-5,-,CASSLQGVNEKLFF,TGTGCCAGCAGCTTACAGGGTGTCAATGAAAAACTGTTTTTT